The rows below give T cell receptor beta chains drawn from one sample of a study of T-cell reconstitution after alpha-beta-depleted transplantation in children. Each CDR3 protein gets one entry after TCRdb re-called the PCR reads with MiXCR. The sample lists 600,000 to 700,000 distinct CDR3 sequences; 13% were seen once. The sequences come from PBMCs, collected before TCRalphabeta/CD19-depleted stem cell transplant. The receptors stem from a girl aged 2 to 10 with congenital amegakaryocytic thrombocytopenia, due to receive a stem cell transplant. Each CDR3 is given with its conserved first and last residue. The order of the fields is D gene, J gene, V gene, clone size, CDR3 protein, CDR3 DNA. The D gene is left open where the match is weak. Size values are once, few and many counts, or a class for expanded clones, and some rows have none.

. TRBJ2-1 TRBV5-1 many CASSPITGSRNEQFF TGCGCCAGCAGCCCGATTACCGGGAGTCGCAATGAGCAGTTCTTC
. TRBJ2-3 TRBV28 many CASSFFDTQYF TGTGCCAGCAGTTTCTTCGATACGCAGTATTTT
TRBD2 TRBJ2-1 TRBV20-1 many CSALTSGMRVYNEQFF TGCAGTGCCCTGACTAGCGGGATGCGAGTCTACAATGAGCAGTTCTTC
. TRBJ2-3 TRBV20-1 many CSARVPERTDTQYF TGCAGTGCTAGAGTCCCGGAGCGCACAGATACGCAGTATTTT
. TRBJ2-3 TRBV5-1 many CASGLSRTTDTQYF TGCGCCAGCGGTCTCTCGCGAACCACAGATACGCAGTATTTT
TRBD2 TRBJ2-5 TRBV29-1 many CSHQGGVTTDAQYF TGCAGCCATCAGGGAGGGGTCACAACGGACGCCCAGTACTTC
. TRBJ2-4 TRBV20-1 . CCARVQGQWSAKNIQYF TGCTGTGCTAGAGTCCAAGGACAGTGGTCCGCCAAAAACATTCAGTACTTC
TRBD2 TRBJ2-2 TRBV15 . CATSRDLRAGGPPNTGELFF TGTGCCACCAGCAGAGATCTCCGAGCGGGAGGTCCACCCAACACCGGGGAGCTGTTTTTT
TRBD2 TRBJ2-7 TRBV9 . CASSEGLAKTYEQYF TGTGCCAGCAGCGAGGGACTAGCGAAGACCTACGAGCAGTACTTC
. TRBJ2-5 TRBV18 many CASSPAGTETQYF TGTGCCAGCTCACCGGCCGGGACAGAGACCCAGTACTTC
TRBD2 TRBJ2-7 TRBV12-3/TRBV12-4 . CASSPPTSGISGYEQYF TGTGCCAGCAGCCCCCCGACTAGCGGGATATCGGGCTACGAGCAGTACTTC
TRBD2 TRBJ2-1 TRBV11-2 . CASSLETGTSGRAYLYNEQFF TGTGCCAGCAGCTTAGAGACGGGGACTAGCGGGAGGGCCTACCTCTACAATGAGCAGTTCTTC
. TRBJ2-5 TRBV7-9 . CASRPNEETQYF TGTGCCAGCAGACCTAATGAAGAGACCCAGTACTTC
TRBD2 TRBJ2-7 TRBV7-2 . CASTLLAGGLYEQYF TGTGCCAGCACCTTATTAGCGGGAGGCCTCTACGAGCAGTACTTC
. TRBJ1-4 TRBV12-3/TRBV12-4 many CASSRRQLNEKLFF TGTGCCAGCAGTCGACGACAGCTCAATGAAAAACTGTTTTTT
. TRBJ2-1 TRBV29-1 many CSVVPVVGGETYNEQFF TGCAGCGTTGTTCCCGTTGTGGGCGGGGAGACCTACAATGAGCAGTTCTTC
TRBD1 TRBJ2-1 TRBV29-1 many CSVLTGGFGFF TGCAGCGTCCTCACAGGGGGGTTTGGGTTCTTC
. TRBJ1-4 TRBV7-3 . CASSFTGTPNEKLFF TGTGCCAGCAGCTTCACCGGGACTCCAAATGAAAAACTGTTTTTT
. TRBJ2-1 TRBV11-2 few CASSLLNPYNEQFF TGTGCCAGCAGCTTATTAAACCCCTACAATGAGCAGTTCTTC
. TRBJ1-2 TRBV12-3/TRBV12-4 . CASRDGFYGYTF TGTGCCAGCAGAGACGGATTCTATGGCTACACCTTC
. TRBJ2-2 TRBV20-1 few CSARGGSRTGELFF TGCAGTGCTAGAGGAGGGAGTAGGACCGGGGAGCTGTTTTTT
. TRBJ2-5 TRBV5-6 . CASSSVGTQYF TGTGCCAGCAGCTCGGTCGGAACCCAGTACTTC
. TRBJ2-3 TRBV7-2 few CASSFYKQDTQYF TGTGCCAGCAGCTTTTATAAGCAAGATACGCAGTATTTT
. TRBJ2-2 TRBV20-1 many CSARVGGTVTGELFF TGCAGTGCTAGAGTAGGCGGGACAGTGACCGGGGAGCTGTTTTTT
. TRBJ2-2 TRBV5-1 . CASSLDSGWGGELFF TGCGCCAGCAGCTTGGATTCCGGGTGGGGCGGGGAGCTGTTTTTT
TRBD2 TRBJ2-5 TRBV20-1 many CSAYSGRAQETQYF TGCAGTGCCTATAGCGGGAGGGCCCAAGAGACCCAGTACTTC